This TCR beta chain was identified in a study of blood T cell repertoires in COVID-19. Per the study methods: Nucleated cell number was recorded as an estimate derived from reference gene primer amplification. Here immunoSEQ multiplex PCR was the method, and the copy in TCRdb shows in-frame clones only, minus some. That table supplies the V and J calls and clone size; D and trimming were determined from the DNA. The table lists over 200,000 clones, just over 90% of them singletons. Sequenced input: peripheral blood. The receptor's source is a young man with acute or convalescent COVID-19.

CDR3 amino acids: CASSVEGESYNEQFF. CDR3 bases: TGTGCCAGCAGCGTAGAAGGGGAATCCTACAATGAGCAGTTCTTC. The V call is TRBV9, the J call TRBJ2-1, with D possibly being TRBD1 (5 bases). The length of the CDR3 is 15 residues. Germline V gene lookup returns CDR1 SGDLS and CDR2 YYNGEE. The V and J ends lost 0 bases and 1 base respectively, with 8 bases between them.